The source of this T cell receptor (beta chain) is a study of CD8 T cells in ankylosing spondylitis. General study results and limits: In ankylosing spondylitis blood, a motif of seven to nine highly homologous TCR beta variants appeared characteristic.

About this clonotype: The antigen is unknown.

Quantitative 5'-RACE with molecular barcodes produced the TCR beta libraries. TCRdb redid the calling of the 5' RACE reads with MiXCR, one entry per CDR3 protein. The sample shows around 230,000 distinct CDR3 sequences, less than 10% of them seen only once. The V gene's germline CDR1 is SGHVS and CDR2 FQNEAQ. V lost 3 bases and J 4 bases, leaving 10 bases between the germline ends. The CDR3 is 14 residues long. The TCR sequence derives from a male donor with ankylosing spondylitis or in good health (not recorded which). This chain uses TRBV7-8 with TRBJ2-1; perhaps D is TRBD1 or TRBD2 (6 bases each). The sequenced sample consisted of blood, either unsorted or a sorted T cell fraction (not recorded which). This chain's CDR3 is CASSFGGHYNEQFF. CDR3 in DNA: TGTGCCAGCAGCTTCGGGGGCCATTACAATGAGCAGTTCTTC.